This T cell receptor beta chain was captured in a study of chemoradiotherapy in HPV16-positive cancers. Study background: Functional T-cell assays on two HPV16-positive patients' cells defined candidate HPV-specific clones and common TCR motifs.

Germline CDR1 and CDR2: MNHNS and SASEGT. The CDR3 has 14 amino acids. Trimming cost V 4 bases and J 7 bases; bases outside gene matches: 3. A note on this clone: What it binds is unknown.

Findings of the study overall: In HPV16-positive patients, HPV-responsive T-cell expansion tracked better recurrence-free survival. During treatment, candidate HPV-specific clones and E7-related motifs expanded in tumor.

The protocol was immunoSEQ multiplex PCR, while the TCRdb copy is restricted to in-frame clones and leaves out a portion. Here the sample spans approximately 5,000 clones, 65% to 90% being singletons. This material consisted of tumor tissue, taken from a patient who underwent chemoradiotherapy. This receptor was identified in a human donor with HPV-associated anogenital cancer. V gene TRBV6-1 combines with J gene TRBJ1-6, with 8 bases fitting TRBD1. CDR3 loop: CASSVQGANSPLHF. CDR3 bases: TGTGCCAGCAGTGTGCAGGGGGCGAATTCACCCCTCCACTTT.